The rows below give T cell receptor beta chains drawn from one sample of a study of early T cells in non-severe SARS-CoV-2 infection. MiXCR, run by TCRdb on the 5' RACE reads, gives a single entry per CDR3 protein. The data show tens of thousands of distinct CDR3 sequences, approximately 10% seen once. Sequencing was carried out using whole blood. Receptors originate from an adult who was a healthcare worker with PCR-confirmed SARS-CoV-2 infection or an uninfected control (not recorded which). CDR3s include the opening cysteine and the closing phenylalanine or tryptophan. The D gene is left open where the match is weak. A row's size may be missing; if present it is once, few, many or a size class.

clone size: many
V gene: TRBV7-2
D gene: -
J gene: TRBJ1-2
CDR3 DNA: TGTGCCAGCAGCTTAGAGGTAGCGAACTATGGCTACACCTTC
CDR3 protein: CASSLEVANYGYTF

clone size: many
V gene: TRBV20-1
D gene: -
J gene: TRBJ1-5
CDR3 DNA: TGCAGTGCTACGAGGGGCAATCAGCCCCAGCATTTT
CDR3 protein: CSATRGNQPQHF

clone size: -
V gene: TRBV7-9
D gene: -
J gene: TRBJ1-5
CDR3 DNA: TGTGCCAGCAGCTTAGTGGGATCCGATCAGCCCCAGCATTTT
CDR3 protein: CASSLVGSDQPQHF

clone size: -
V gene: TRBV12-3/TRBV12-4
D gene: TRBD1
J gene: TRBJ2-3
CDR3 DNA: TGTGCCAGCAGTCCTGAGGGGGCACAGGCCGATACGCAGTATTTT
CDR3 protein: CASSPEGAQADTQYF

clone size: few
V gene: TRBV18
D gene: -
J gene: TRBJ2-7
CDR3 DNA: TGTGCCAGCTCACCAAGGACACCTGTCGTGGAGCAGTACTTC
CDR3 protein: CASSPRTPVVEQYF

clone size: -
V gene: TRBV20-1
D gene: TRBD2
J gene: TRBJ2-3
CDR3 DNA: TGCAGTGCTAGGGGACTAGCGGCAACAGATACGCAGTATTTT
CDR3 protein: CSARGLAATDTQYF

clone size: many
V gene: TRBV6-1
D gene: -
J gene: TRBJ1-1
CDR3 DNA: TGTGCCACCTTTGATGTTGAAGCTTTCTTT
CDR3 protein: CATFDVEAFF

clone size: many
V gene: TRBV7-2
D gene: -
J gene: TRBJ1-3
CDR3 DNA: TGTGCCAGCAGCCTTCACGGCTCTGGAAACACCATATATTTT
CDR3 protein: CASSLHGSGNTIYF

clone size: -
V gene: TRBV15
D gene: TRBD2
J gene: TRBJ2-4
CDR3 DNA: TGTGCCACCAGCAGGGGAGGGGCGACTAACCCCATTCAGTACTTC
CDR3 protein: CATSRGGATNPIQYF

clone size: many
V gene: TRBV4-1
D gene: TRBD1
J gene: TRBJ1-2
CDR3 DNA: TGCGCCAGCAGCCAAGATCTGAGGGGGCGCGGCTATGGCTACACCTTC
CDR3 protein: CASSQDLRGRGYGYTF

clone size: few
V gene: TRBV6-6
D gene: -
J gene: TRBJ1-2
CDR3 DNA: TGTGCCAGCACCATCGGAGGGTTCAACTATGGCTACACCTTC
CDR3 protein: CASTIGGFNYGYTF

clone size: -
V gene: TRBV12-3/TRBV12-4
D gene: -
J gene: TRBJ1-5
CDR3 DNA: TGTGCCAGCAGTCCTGCTGCCGATCAGCCCCAGCATTTT
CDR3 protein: CASSPAADQPQHF

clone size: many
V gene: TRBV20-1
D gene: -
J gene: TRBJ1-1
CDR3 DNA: TGCAGTGCCTGGGCTCAGGAGAACACTGAAGCTTTCTTT
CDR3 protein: CSAWAQENTEAFF

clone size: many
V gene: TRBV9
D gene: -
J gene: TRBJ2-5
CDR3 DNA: TGTGCCAGCAGCGTAGGCTGGGACGGACAAGAGACCCAGTACTTC
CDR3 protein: CASSVGWDGQETQYF

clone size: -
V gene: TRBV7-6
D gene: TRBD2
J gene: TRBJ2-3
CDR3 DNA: TGTGCCAGCAGCTCCCGACTAGCGGGGGCAGATACGCAGTATTTT
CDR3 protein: CASSSRLAGADTQYF